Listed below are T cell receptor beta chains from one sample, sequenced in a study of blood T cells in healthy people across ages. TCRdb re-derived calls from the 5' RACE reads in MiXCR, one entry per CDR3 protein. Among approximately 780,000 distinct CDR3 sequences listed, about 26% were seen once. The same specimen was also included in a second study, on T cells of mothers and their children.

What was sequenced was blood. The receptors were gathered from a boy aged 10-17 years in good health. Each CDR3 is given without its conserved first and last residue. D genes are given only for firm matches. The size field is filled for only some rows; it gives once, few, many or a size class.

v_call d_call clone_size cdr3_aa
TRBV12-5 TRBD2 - ASGWGIVAGSETQY
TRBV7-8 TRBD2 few ASRLTSGEGYEQY
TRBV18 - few ASSPAGPFYEQY
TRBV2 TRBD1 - ASSESDRETQY
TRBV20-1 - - SAVRGSVPQPQH
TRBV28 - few ASSTPWDESNQPQH
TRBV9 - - ARPRQGKKTQY
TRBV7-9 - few ASSPLGDNEQY
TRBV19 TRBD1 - ASSKTGGAVNTGELF
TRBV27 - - ASSLTRGLATDKY
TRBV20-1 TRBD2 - SARDPAGGSPDTQY
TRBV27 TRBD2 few ASSIKTGTRKETQY
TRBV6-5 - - ASSYSIMGAPRTPLH
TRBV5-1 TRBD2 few ASAARESSYEQY
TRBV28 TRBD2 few ASSLWEAGGEGQETQY
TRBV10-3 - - AITPAEMDTIY
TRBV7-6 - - ASSLEGTYSNQPQH
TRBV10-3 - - AISEKGSLANEQF
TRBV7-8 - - ASSSRTGEGNSYNEQF
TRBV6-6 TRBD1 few ASSNRGQGETQY
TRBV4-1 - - ASSHGEGKTQY
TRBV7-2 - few ASSLGGPSRTDTQY